This T cell receptor (beta chain) was identified in a study of T cells in Graves' hyperthyroidism and ophthalmopathy. This clonotype was recorded many times. TCR beta CDR3 regions were amplified from RNA. HTBI primers were employed in a first-round RT-PCR of the TCR CDR3. In TCRdb, the multiplex PCR reads were re-called with MiXCR into one record per CDR3 protein. This sample yields about half a million distinct CDR3 sequences, of which 15% to 20% are seen a single time; approximately 30% belongs to the top ten. The CDR3 extends over 17 amino acids. Germline values: CDR1 SGHAT, CDR2 FQNNGV. V was cut by 1 base and J by 0 bases, with 13 bases left in between. Criteria for exclusion of patients were uncontrolled infection, other autoimmune disease, pregnancy or lactation.

The TCR comes from a woman aged 25-40 years with Graves' ophthalmopathy. The chain links TRBV11-2 to TRBJ2-1; possible D gene TRBD2, 5 bases. Input material: blood. The CDR3 loop is CASSLAGGRGSYNEQFF. The CDR3, as DNA: TGTGCCAGCAGCTTAGCTGGAGGCCGGGGCTCCTACAATGAGCAGTTCTTC.